A selection of T cell receptor beta chains follows, all from one sample in a study of blood T cells in healthy people across ages. MiXCR, applied by TCRdb to the 5' RACE reads, yields one record per CDR3 protein. The top ten hold around 21% of the sample, which has about 970,000 distinct CDR3 sequences, roughly 50% seen once. Source material: blood. These receptors all come from a woman aged 60-75 years in good health. The CDR3 runs from the conserved cysteine through the conserved F or W. Each record gives: V gene, J gene, CDR3 protein.

>TRBV10-3|TRBJ2-3
CAISAGEADTQYF
>TRBV20-1|TRBJ2-3
CSASWGLARITDTQYF
>TRBV20-1|TRBJ2-5
CSARVAGYQETQYF
>TRBV7-9|TRBJ1-1
CASSPAPRQATEAFF
>TRBV29-1|TRBJ2-7
CSVVSPLPGPREQYF
>TRBV2|TRBJ2-5
CASSPLAGNQETQYF
>TRBV28|TRBJ2-1
CASSAGGANEQFF
>TRBV12-3/TRBV12-4|TRBJ1-6
CASSFLVGTDNSPLHF
>TRBV30|TRBJ2-2
CAWNSGSNTGELFF
>TRBV7-8|TRBJ1-5
CASSFERNSNQPQHF
>TRBV29-1|TRBJ2-5
CSGEGTGQLYF
>TRBV5-5|TRBJ2-3
CASSGDSRGDTQYF
>TRBV20-1|TRBJ1-5
CSARAFDLGGGNQPQHF
>TRBV28|TRBJ2-1
CASSFPLTDSRHNEQFF
>TRBV10-3|TRBJ2-5
CAISESRGVETQYF
>TRBV7-2|.
CASSKGLIETQYF
>TRBV14|.
CASTPAGAPYEQYF
>TRBV5-1|TRBJ2-5
CASHAAGAGETQYF
>TRBV4-1|TRBJ2-1
CASSLSGSNPNEQFF
>TRBV2|TRBJ1-6
CASSSADVLNSPLHF
>TRBV2|TRBJ2-7
CASSEWEEQYF
>TRBV28|TRBJ1-2
CASSSARGDYGYTF